Listed below are T cell receptor beta chains from one sample, sequenced in a study of early T cells in non-severe SARS-CoV-2 infection. One entry per CDR3 protein, called by TCRdb with MiXCR from the 5' RACE reads. Here the sample spans 70,000 to 85,000 distinct CDR3 sequences, 10% to 15% being singletons. Here the sequenced sample was whole blood, taken at baseline. The receptors shown here come from an adult who was a healthcare worker with PCR-confirmed SARS-CoV-2 infection or an uninfected control (not recorded which). The donor label of this sample is uncertain. The CDR3 runs from the conserved cysteine through the conserved F or W. Fields, in order: J gene, clone size, V gene, D gene, CDR3 protein, CDR3 DNA. D genes are given only for firm matches. Not all rows give a size; the values are once, few, many and, for expanded clones, a class.

j_call: TRBJ2-2
clone_size: few
v_call: TRBV7-3
d_call: TRBD2
cdr3_aa: CASSLLGTSGTTGELFF
cdr3_nt: TGTGCCAGCAGCCTGCTCGGGACTAGCGGAACCACCGGGGAGCTGTTTTTT

j_call: TRBJ1-2
clone_size: few
v_call: TRBV6-6
d_call: -
cdr3_aa: CASSYSGTDNYGYTF
cdr3_nt: TGTGCCAGCAGTTACTCCGGGACGGATAACTATGGCTACACCTTC

j_call: TRBJ2-7
clone_size: -
v_call: TRBV27
d_call: -
cdr3_aa: CASRPYGTASYEQYF
cdr3_nt: TGTGCCAGCAGACCTTACGGGACTGCCTCCTACGAGCAGTACTTC

j_call: TRBJ1-6
clone_size: many
v_call: TRBV7-3
d_call: TRBD1
cdr3_aa: CASSGTGRSPLHF
cdr3_nt: TGTGCCAGCTCCGGGACAGGGCGTTCACCCCTCCACTTT

j_call: TRBJ1-2
clone_size: many
v_call: TRBV12-3/TRBV12-4
d_call: TRBD1
cdr3_aa: CASSPGTGEGYTF
cdr3_nt: TGTGCCAGCAGCCCGGGGACAGGGGAAGGCTACACCTTC

j_call: TRBJ1-6
clone_size: few
v_call: TRBV7-6
d_call: -
cdr3_aa: CASSLGTTYSPLHF
cdr3_nt: TGTGCCAGCAGCTTGGGCACCACTTATTCACCCCTCCACTTT

j_call: TRBJ2-4
clone_size: few
v_call: TRBV20-1
d_call: -
cdr3_aa: CSARRVEENIQYF
cdr3_nt: TGCAGTGCTAGAAGGGTGGAAGAAAACATTCAGTACTTC

j_call: TRBJ2-1
clone_size: many
v_call: TRBV24-1
d_call: TRBD2
cdr3_aa: CATTSGDEQFF
cdr3_nt: TGTGCCACCACTAGCGGGGATGAGCAGTTCTTC

j_call: TRBJ1-6
clone_size: -
v_call: TRBV12-3/TRBV12-4
d_call: -
cdr3_aa: CASSQLHRADSPLHF
cdr3_nt: TGTGCCAGCAGTCAGCTTCACAGGGCGGATTCACCCCTCCACTTT

j_call: TRBJ2-7
clone_size: -
v_call: TRBV6-1
d_call: -
cdr3_aa: CASSDVKEYF
cdr3_nt: TGTGCCAGCAGTGATGTGAAGGAGTACTTC

j_call: TRBJ2-7
clone_size: -
v_call: TRBV2
d_call: -
cdr3_aa: CASEGRRLSYEQYF
cdr3_nt: TGTGCCAGCGAGGGACGTAGGCTCTCCTACGAGCAGTACTTC

j_call: TRBJ1-2
clone_size: few
v_call: TRBV12-3/TRBV12-4
d_call: -
cdr3_aa: CASTQYRAVISGYTF
cdr3_nt: TGTGCCAGCACTCAATACCGCGCAGTCATCTCTGGCTACACCTTC

j_call: TRBJ2-2
clone_size: few
v_call: TRBV5-1
d_call: -
cdr3_aa: CASSFETLLTGELFF
cdr3_nt: TGCGCCAGCAGCTTCGAGACCCTACTCACCGGGGAGCTGTTTTTT

j_call: TRBJ1-1
clone_size: few
v_call: TRBV30
d_call: -
cdr3_aa: CAWVGQLNTEAFF
cdr3_nt: TGTGCCTGGGTAGGACAGCTTAACACTGAAGCTTTCTTT

j_call: TRBJ1-3
clone_size: many
v_call: TRBV5-1
d_call: -
cdr3_aa: CASSWQGTSGNTIYF
cdr3_nt: TGCGCCAGCAGCTGGCAGGGAACCTCTGGAAACACCATATATTTT

j_call: TRBJ2-7
clone_size: -
v_call: TRBV6-2/TRBV6-3
d_call: TRBD1
cdr3_aa: CASSVGTGVFRAYEQYF
cdr3_nt: TGTGCCAGCAGTGTTGGGACAGGGGTATTTCGAGCCTACGAGCAGTACTTC

j_call: TRBJ2-3
clone_size: many
v_call: TRBV7-6
d_call: -
cdr3_aa: CASSLVGSTDTQYF
cdr3_nt: TGTGCCAGCAGCTTAGTGGGTAGCACAGATACGCAGTATTTT

j_call: TRBJ1-2
clone_size: many
v_call: TRBV19
d_call: -
cdr3_aa: CASSADRPIGGYTF
cdr3_nt: TGTGCCAGTAGTGCTGACAGGCCGATAGGTGGCTACACCTTC

j_call: TRBJ2-3
clone_size: few
v_call: TRBV7-2
d_call: -
cdr3_aa: CASSFPPDTQYF
cdr3_nt: TGTGCCAGCAGCTTTCCCCCAGATACGCAGTATTTT

j_call: TRBJ1-1
clone_size: -
v_call: TRBV29-1
d_call: TRBD1
cdr3_aa: CSGRDSAEAFF
cdr3_nt: TGCAGCGGACGGGACAGCGCTGAAGCTTTCTTT

j_call: TRBJ1-3
clone_size: medium-sized
v_call: TRBV27
d_call: -
cdr3_aa: CASSFGIGNTIYF
cdr3_nt: TGTGCCAGCAGTTTTGGAATTGGAAACACCATATATTTT

j_call: TRBJ2-1
clone_size: few
v_call: TRBV6-2/TRBV6-3
d_call: -
cdr3_aa: CASTRPQFAEQFF
cdr3_nt: TGTGCCAGCACCCGACCCCAGTTCGCTGAGCAGTTCTTC

j_call: TRBJ2-3
clone_size: -
v_call: TRBV10-3
d_call: TRBD2
cdr3_aa: CAISDKLAGVADTQYF
cdr3_nt: TGTGCCATCAGTGATAAACTAGCGGGAGTCGCAGATACGCAGTATTTT

j_call: TRBJ2-2
clone_size: many
v_call: TRBV5-6
d_call: TRBD1
cdr3_aa: CASSLPGQGTGELFF
cdr3_nt: TGTGCCAGCAGCTTGCCTGGACAGGGTACCGGGGAGCTGTTTTTT

j_call: TRBJ2-1
clone_size: few
v_call: TRBV6-2/TRBV6-3
d_call: TRBD2
cdr3_aa: CASSYPSTSDIYNEQFF
cdr3_nt: TGTGCCAGCAGTTACCCTAGTACTAGCGACATATACAATGAGCAGTTCTTC

j_call: TRBJ2-3
clone_size: few
v_call: TRBV30
d_call: -
cdr3_aa: CAWSEGDTQYF
cdr3_nt: TGTGCCTGGAGTGAGGGGGATACGCAGTATTTT

j_call: TRBJ2-7
clone_size: -
v_call: TRBV18
d_call: TRBD1
cdr3_aa: CASSQLPGQGDEQYF
cdr3_nt: TGTGCCAGCTCGCAGTTACCCGGACAGGGGGACGAGCAGTACTTC